Included here is one T cell receptor beta chain sequence, with context. With 1 base clipped from V and 0 bases from J, the junction kept 10 bases outside the gene matches. The CDR3 covers 18 residues. Looked up from germline, CDR1 is SGHRS and CDR2 is YFSETQ. These data originate in a study of shared clonotypes between healthy human individuals. Naive CD8 cells comprised CD45RO-negative, CCR7-positively selected cells, excluding terminally differentiated effector memory CD45RA+ cells. The donors, all of them Caucasian adults, lived in Nashville, Tennessee. Researchers ran the assay at a deep level. TCRdb's table, derived via immunoSEQ multiplex PCR, lists solely in-frame clones and lacks some. The table has hundreds of thousands of clones, 98% seen once.

This sequence originates from a man aged 30-40 years in good health. The V and J genes are TRBV5-1 and TRBJ2-7; 10 bases fit TRBD2. The source material was naive CD8+ T cells sorted from blood. CDR3 nucleotides: TGCGCCAGCAGCTTGTCGTCTAGCGGGAGCACCCTCTCCTACGAGCAGTACTTC. Translating gives CASSLSSSGSTLSYEQYF.